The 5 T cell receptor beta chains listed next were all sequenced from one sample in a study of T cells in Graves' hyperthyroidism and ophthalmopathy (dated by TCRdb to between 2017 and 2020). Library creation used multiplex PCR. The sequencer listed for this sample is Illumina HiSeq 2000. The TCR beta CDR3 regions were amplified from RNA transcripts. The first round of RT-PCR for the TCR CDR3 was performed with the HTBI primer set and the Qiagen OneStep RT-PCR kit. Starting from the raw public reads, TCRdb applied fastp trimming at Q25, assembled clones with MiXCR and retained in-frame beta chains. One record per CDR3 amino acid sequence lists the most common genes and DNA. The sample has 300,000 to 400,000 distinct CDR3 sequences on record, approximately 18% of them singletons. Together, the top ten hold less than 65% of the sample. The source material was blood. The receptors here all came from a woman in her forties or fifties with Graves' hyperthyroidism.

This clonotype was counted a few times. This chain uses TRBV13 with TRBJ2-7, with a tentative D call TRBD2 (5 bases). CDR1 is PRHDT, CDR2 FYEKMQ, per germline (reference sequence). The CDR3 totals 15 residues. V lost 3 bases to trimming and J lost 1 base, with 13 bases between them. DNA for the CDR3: TGTGCCAGCAGCTTGAGGGCGGAGAATTCCTACGAGCAGTACGTC. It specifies CASSLRAENSYEQYV.

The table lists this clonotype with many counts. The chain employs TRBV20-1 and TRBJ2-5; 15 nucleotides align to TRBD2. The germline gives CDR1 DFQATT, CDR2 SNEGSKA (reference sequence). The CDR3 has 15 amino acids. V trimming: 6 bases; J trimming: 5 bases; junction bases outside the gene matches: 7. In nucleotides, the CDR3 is TGCAGTGCAACCCGGACTAGCGGGGGGGTGGAGACCCAGTACTTC. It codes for CSATRTSGGVETQYF.

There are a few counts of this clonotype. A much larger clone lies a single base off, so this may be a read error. The DNA of the CDR3 is TGTGCCAGCAGCTCTACTAGCAGCGCAGATACGCAGTATTTT. This codes for CASSSTSSADTQYF. The chain uses TRBV11-1 and TRBJ2-3; tentative D call: TRBD2 (6 bases). The CDR3 extends over 14 amino acids. The germline CDR1 and CDR2 sequences are SGHAT and FQDESV (reference sequence). The V gene lost 4 bases and the J gene lost 4 bases, with 12 bases spanning the gap.

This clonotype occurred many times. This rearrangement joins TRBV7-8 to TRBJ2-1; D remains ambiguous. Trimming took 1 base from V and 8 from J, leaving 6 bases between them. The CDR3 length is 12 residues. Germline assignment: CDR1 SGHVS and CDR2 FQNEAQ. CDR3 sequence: CASSLGWYEQFF. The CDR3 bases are TGTGCCAGCAGCTTAGGGTGGTATGAGCAGTTCTTC.

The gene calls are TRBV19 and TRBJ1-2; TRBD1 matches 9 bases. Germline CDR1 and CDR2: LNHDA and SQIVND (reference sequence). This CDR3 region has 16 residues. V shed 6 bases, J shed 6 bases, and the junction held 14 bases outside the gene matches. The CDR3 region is CASSSGQGLGSDGYTF. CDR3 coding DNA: TGTGCCAGTAGCTCAGGACAGGGGTTGGGAAGTGATGGCTACACCTTC.